The 20 T cell receptor beta chains below were found in one sample sequenced in a study of cytomegalovirus exposure and HLA in healthy donors. The primer mix had 60 Vbeta and 13 Jbeta primers. Produced via immunoSEQ multiplex PCR; TCRdb's table is partial and in-frame only. The sample yields 140,000 to 150,000 clones, around 9.6% seen once. Sequencing was carried out using PBMCs. These receptor sequences come from a male donor in good health and CMV-seronegative.

V usage is TRBV5-1 and J usage is TRBJ2-7; D is possibly TRBD2 (7 bases). The V and J ends lost 4 bases and 2 bases respectively, with 16 bases between them. Germline V CDR1 and CDR2: SGHRS, YFSETQ. CDR3 length: 15 amino acids. The CDR3 protein is CASSRGGGLTYEQYF. DNA of the CDR3: TGCGCCAGCAGCCGAGGGGGGGGGCTCACCTACGAGCAGTACTTC.

There are a few counts of this clone. The V and J genes are TRBV30 and TRBJ1-3; no firm D call. The CDR3 has 13 amino acids. CDR1 is GTSNPN, CDR2 SVGIG, per germline (reference sequence). The germline V and J ends were trimmed by 1 base and 7 bases, with 11 bases remaining between them. CDR3 sequence reads: CAWSASRVNTIYF. CDR3 bases: TGTGCCTGGAGTGCATCCCGGGTTAACACCATATATTTT.

The sample holds a few counts of this clone. V usage is TRBV7-9 and J usage is TRBJ2-3, with 7 nucleotides matching TRBD2. V shed 7 bases, J shed 1 base, and the junction held 8 bases outside the gene matches. Germline CDR1 is SEHNR and CDR2 is FQNEAQ (reference sequence). CDR3 length: 15 amino acids. DNA of the CDR3: TGTGCCAGCACCGAGGGGAGCGGGGGCACAGATACGCAGTATTTT. Translation gives CASTEGSGGTDTQYF.

This sequence joins TRBV4-2 and TRBJ1-2, with TRBD1 as a possible D gene (6 bases). The CDR3 is 17 amino acids. The V and J ends lost 1 base and 5 bases respectively, with 20 bases between them. The V gene's germline CDR1 is LGHNA and CDR2 YNFKEQ. CDR3 in DNA: TGTGCCAGCAGCCAAGGACCGTCGGCAGGGAGGGGGTATGGCTACACCTTC. Translation: CASSQGPSAGRGYGYTF.

The chain links TRBV7-9 to TRBJ1-3; no definite D call. The germline gives CDR1 SEHNR, CDR2 FQNEAQ (reference sequence). There are 15 residues in the CDR3. Trimming left V 2 bases short and J 0 bases short, with 8 bases between. The CDR3 here is CASSLPGNSGNTIYF. The CDR3, as DNA: TGTGCCAGCAGCTTACCGGGAAACTCTGGAAACACCATATATTTT.

V gene TRBV9 combines with J gene TRBJ2-1; D not resolved. Trimming shortened V by 4 bases and J by 0 bases, and 14 bases separated the two germline ends. Germline CDR1 reads SGDLS; CDR2 reads YYNGEE. This CDR3 contains 16 residues. This chain's CDR3 is CASSPSGAPSYNEQFF. DNA of the CDR3: TGTGCCAGCAGCCCCAGTGGAGCCCCCTCCTACAATGAGCAGTTCTTC.

This chain joins TRBV7-9 and TRBJ1-1; D is unresolved. The CDR3 spans 13 residues. Germline assignment: CDR1 SEHNR and CDR2 FQNEAQ (reference sequence). Trimming stripped 1 base from V and 4 bases from J, with 7 bases between. CDR3 sequence (DNA): TGTGCCAGCAGCTTAGGAGGGATCACTGAAGCTTTCTTT. Its protein product is CASSLGGITEAFF.

The gene calls are TRBV6-1 and TRBJ1-1; TRBD1 agrees at 9 bases. After removal of 5 bases from V and 3 bases from J, the junction contained 4 bases not matched to a gene. The CDR3 length is 14 residues. Looked up from germline, CDR1 is MNHNS and CDR2 is SASEGT. Written as DNA, the CDR3 is TGTGCCAGCAGTCCATGGACAGGGGACACTGAAGCTTTCTTT. Protein product: CASSPWTGDTEAFF.

This rearrangement joins TRBV4-3 to TRBJ2-2; unclear D gene. In germline, CDR1 is LGHNA, CDR2 YSLEER. The CDR3 extends over 14 amino acids. Trimming took 3 bases from V and 5 from J, leaving 10 bases between them. The CDR3 loop is CASSHTDQTGELFF. In DNA form, the CDR3 reads TGCGCCAGCAGCCACACTGATCAAACCGGGGAGCTGTTTTTT.

The rearrangement links TRBV6-1 to TRBJ2-7, with 8 nucleotides matching TRBD1. The CDR3 sequence is 15 residues long. CDR1 and CDR2 from the germline V gene are MNHNS and SASEGT. Losses at the gene ends were 10 bases for V and 0 bases for J; bases not matched to a gene: 11. The chain's CDR3 is CATPSGTGGSYEQYF. CDR3 in DNA: TGTGCCACCCCTTCCGGCACAGGGGGCTCCTACGAGCAGTACTTC.

This sequence joins TRBV7-9 and TRBJ2-7, with 8 bases lining up with TRBD1. The germline V gene has CDR1 SEHNR and CDR2 FQNEAQ (reference sequence). This CDR3 contains 11 residues. The trim removed 10 bases at V and 2 bases at J, leaving 1 base unmatched. The chain's CDR3 is CATGGPYEQYF. The CDR3 region has the DNA TGTGCCACAGGGGGCCCCTACGAGCAGTACTTC.

The chain is built from TRBV19 and TRBJ2-7, with 7 nucleotides matching TRBD2. Germline lookup yields CDR1 LNHDA and CDR2 SQIVND (reference sequence). Germline trimming cut 3 bases from V and 4 bases from J; bases unmatched to any gene: 9. The CDR3 is made up of 15 amino acids. The chain's CDR3 is CASSISLSRGYEQYF. The CDR3 bases are TGTGCCAGTAGTATTTCTCTGTCGCGGGGGTACGAGCAGTACTTC. Together with reference TRBV19 and TRBJ2-7, the CDR3 gives the full variable domain: DGGITQSPKYLFRKEGQNVTLSCEQNLNHDAMYWYRQDPGQGLRLIYYSQIVNDFQKGDIAEGYSVSREKKESFPLTVTSAQKNPTAFYLCASSISLSRGYEQYFGPGTRLTVT.

This clone was picked up a small number of times. J is TRBJ2-7 and V is TRBV5-4; 10 bases fit TRBD1. This CDR3 has 14 amino acids. Losses at the gene ends were 4 bases for V and 3 bases for J; bases not matched to a gene: 4. Germline CDR1 is SGHNT and CDR2 is YYREEE (reference sequence). The CDR3 DNA follows: TGTGCCAGCAGCCCGGGACAGGGGAGCTACGAGCAGTACTTC. Translating gives CASSPGQGSYEQYF.

In this sample, this clone turned up a few times. The chain has TRBV11-2 and TRBJ2-1; 9 bases agree with TRBD2. Trimming cost V 6 bases and J 7 bases; bases outside gene matches: 7. The CDR3 covers 14 residues. Germline CDR1 and CDR2: SGHAT and FQNNGV. The CDR3 DNA sequence: TGTGCCAGCAGACTCGCGGGGGGGCAGAATGAGCAGTTCTTC. Translating gives CASRLAGGQNEQFF.

This clone was seen a few times. The gene calls are TRBV19 and TRBJ1-3; D ambiguous. Germline V gene sequence: CDR1 LNHDA, CDR2 SQIVND (reference sequence). V lost 11 bases, J lost 0 bases, and 11 bases lay in between. CDR3 size: 13 residues. The CDR3 nucleotides are TGTGCCGTTGGGCCCGTCTCTGGAAACACCATATATTTT. Its protein is CAVGPVSGNTIYF.

The chain uses TRBV7-2 and TRBJ2-7; 8 nucleotides align to TRBD1. Germline V lookup: CDR1 SGHTA, CDR2 FQGNSA. V gave up 5 bases and J gave up 7 bases; unmatched junction bases: 13. The CDR3 extends over 15 amino acids. CDR3 bases: TGTGCCAGCAGCCCGGACAGGGCCCGAGTTAGGGAGCAGTACTTC. Amino acids: CASSPDRARVREQYF.

This clone was seen a handful of times. The rearrangement links TRBV29-1 to TRBJ1-1; 7 bases align to TRBD1. Germline assignment: CDR1 SQVTM and CDR2 ANQGSEA. The CDR3 runs to 14 residues. Unmatched junction bases numbered 12, after V lost 7 bases and J lost 4 bases. The CDR3 here is CSAFVTGPSTEAFF. CDR3 coding DNA: TGCAGCGCTTTTGTGACAGGGCCGAGCACTGAAGCTTTCTTT.

This clone has just a few counts. The V gene is TRBV4-3, the J gene TRBJ1-3; D ambiguous. Per germline, CDR1 LGHNA and CDR2 YSLEER. V was cut by 4 bases and J by 2 bases, with 12 bases left in between. CDR3 size: 15 residues. Here the CDR3 DNA reads TGCGCCAGCAGCCTTTCTGACTTTGCTGGAAACACCATATATTTT. Amino acid sequence: CASSLSDFAGNTIYF.

The chain employs TRBV28 and TRBJ1-2, with D hard to call. The length of the CDR3 is 14 residues. CDR1 is MDHEN, CDR2 SYDVKM, per germline. The V end was cut by 5 bases, the J end by 6 bases, with 16 bases between. The CDR3 DNA is TGTGCCAGCAGTCCACCCCCGGGGAGCCATGGCTACACCTTC. Residues: CASSPPPGSHGYTF.

This clone was recorded a few times. This chain uses TRBV2 with TRBJ2-6, with a possible D match to TRBD1 (6 bases). V lost 5 bases and J 0 bases, leaving 17 bases between the germline ends. From germline, CDR1 is SNHLY and CDR2 FYNNEI. CDR3 length equals 18 residues. CDR3 amino acids: CASSNFRDTSSGANVLTF. The CDR3, as DNA: TGTGCCAGCAGTAATTTTAGGGACACCTCCTCTGGGGCCAACGTCCTGACTTTC.